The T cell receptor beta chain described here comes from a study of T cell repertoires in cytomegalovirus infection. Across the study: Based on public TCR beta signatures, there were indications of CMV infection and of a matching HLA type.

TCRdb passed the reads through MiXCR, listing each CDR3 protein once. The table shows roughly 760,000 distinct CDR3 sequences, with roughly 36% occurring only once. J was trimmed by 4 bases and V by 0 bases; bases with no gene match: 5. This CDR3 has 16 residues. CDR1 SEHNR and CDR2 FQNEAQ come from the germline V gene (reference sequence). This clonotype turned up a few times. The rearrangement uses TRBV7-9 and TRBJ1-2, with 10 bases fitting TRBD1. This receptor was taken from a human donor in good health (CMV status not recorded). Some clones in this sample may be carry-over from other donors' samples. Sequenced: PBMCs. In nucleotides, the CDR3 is TGTGCCAGCAGCTTAGCGTCCGGGACAGGGGTCTATGGCTACACCTTC. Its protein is CASSLASGTGVYGYTF. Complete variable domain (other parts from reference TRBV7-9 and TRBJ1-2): DTGVSQNPRHKITKRGQNVTFRCDPISEHNRLYWYRQTLGQGPEFLTYFQNEAQLEKSRLLSDRFSAERPKGSFSTLEIQRTEQGDSAMYLCASSLASGTGVYGYTFGSGTRLTVV.